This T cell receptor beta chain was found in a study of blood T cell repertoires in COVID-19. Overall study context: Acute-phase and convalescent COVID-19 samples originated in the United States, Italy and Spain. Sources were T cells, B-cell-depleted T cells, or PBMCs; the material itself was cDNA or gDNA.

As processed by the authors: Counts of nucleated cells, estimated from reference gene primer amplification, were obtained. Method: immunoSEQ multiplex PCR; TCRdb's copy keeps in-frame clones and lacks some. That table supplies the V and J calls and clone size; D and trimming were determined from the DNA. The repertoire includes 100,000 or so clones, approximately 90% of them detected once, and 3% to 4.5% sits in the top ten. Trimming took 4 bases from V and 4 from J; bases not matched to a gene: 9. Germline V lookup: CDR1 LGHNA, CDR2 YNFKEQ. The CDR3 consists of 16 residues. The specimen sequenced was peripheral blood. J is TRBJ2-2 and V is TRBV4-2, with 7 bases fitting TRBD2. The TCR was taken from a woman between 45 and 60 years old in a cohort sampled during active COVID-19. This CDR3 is CASSPFEASGTGELFF. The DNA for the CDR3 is TGTGCCAGCAGCCCTTTCGAAGCTAGCGGCACCGGGGAGCTGTTTTTT.